Here is one T cell receptor beta chain with its context. In germline, CDR1 is KGHSH, CDR2 LQKENI. The CDR3 runs 16 residues. V was cut by 4 bases and J by 4 bases, with 16 bases left in between. These data originate in a study of blood T cell repertoires in COVID-19. Overall study context: T cells, B-cell-depleted T cells, or PBMCs supplied cDNA or gDNA.

Original data processing: Amplification of reference gene primers provided the estimated nucleated cell counts. Libraries were prepared by immunoSEQ multiplex PCR; TCRdb keeps only in-frame clonotypes and omits some of them. V and J calls plus clone size are reproduced from that table; the DNA served to infer D and trimming. The sample includes about 250,000 clones, approximately 89% of them seen just once. Sequencing was carried out using peripheral blood. The chain is built from TRBV18 and TRBJ1-4; weak D call: TRBD1 (5 bases). This clonotype was obtained from a middle-aged woman who had recovered from COVID-19. This CDR3 reads CASSLTYGQGNEKLFF. The CDR3 DNA reads as TGTGCCAGCTCACTGACCTATGGCCAGGGTAATGAAAAACTGTTTTTT.